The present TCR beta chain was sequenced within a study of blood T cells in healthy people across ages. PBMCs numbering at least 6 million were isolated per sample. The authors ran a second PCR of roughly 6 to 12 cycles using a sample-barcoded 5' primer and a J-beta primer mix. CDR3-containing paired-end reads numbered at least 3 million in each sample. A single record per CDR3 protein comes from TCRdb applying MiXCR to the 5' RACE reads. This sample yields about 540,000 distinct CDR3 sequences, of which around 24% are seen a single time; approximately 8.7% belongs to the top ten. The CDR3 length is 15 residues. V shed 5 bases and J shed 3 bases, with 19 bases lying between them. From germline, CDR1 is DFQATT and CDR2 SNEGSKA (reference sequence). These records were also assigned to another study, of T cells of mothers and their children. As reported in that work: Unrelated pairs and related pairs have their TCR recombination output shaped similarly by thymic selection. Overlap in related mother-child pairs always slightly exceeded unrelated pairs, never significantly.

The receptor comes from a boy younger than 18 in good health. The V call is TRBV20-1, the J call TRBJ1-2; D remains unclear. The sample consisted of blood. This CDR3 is CSASIPSKGDYGYTF. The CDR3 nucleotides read TGCAGTGCTTCGATACCTTCGAAAGGAGACTATGGCTACACCTTC.